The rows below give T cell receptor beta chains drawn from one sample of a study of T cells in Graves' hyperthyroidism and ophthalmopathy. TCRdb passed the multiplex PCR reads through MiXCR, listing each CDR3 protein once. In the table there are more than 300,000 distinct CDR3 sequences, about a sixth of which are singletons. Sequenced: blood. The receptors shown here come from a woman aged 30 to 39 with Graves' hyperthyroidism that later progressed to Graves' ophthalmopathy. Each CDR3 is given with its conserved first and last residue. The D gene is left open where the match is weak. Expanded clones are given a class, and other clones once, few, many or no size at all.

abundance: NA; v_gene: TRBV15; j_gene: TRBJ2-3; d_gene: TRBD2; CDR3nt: TGTGCCACCAGCAGATTTGCGGGAGCGCCCACAGATACGCAGTATTTT; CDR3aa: CATSRFAGAPTDTQYF
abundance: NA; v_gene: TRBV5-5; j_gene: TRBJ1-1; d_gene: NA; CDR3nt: TGTGCCAGCAGCTTGGTTATTGGGGCCGAAGCTTTCTTT; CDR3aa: CASSLVIGAEAFF
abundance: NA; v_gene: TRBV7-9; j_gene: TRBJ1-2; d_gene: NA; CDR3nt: TGTGCCAGCAGCCCCCCGGGACGGTGGTATGGCTACACCTTC; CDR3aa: CASSPPGRWYGYTF
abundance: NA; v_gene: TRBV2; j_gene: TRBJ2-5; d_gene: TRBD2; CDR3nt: TGTGCCAGCAGTCAACTAGCGGGGGAGACCCAGTACTTC; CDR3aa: CASSQLAGETQYF
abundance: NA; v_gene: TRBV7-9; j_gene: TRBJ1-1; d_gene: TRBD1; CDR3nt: TGTGCCAGCAGCAACCGGGACAGGGGGCTGCCTGAAGCTTTCTTT; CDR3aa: CASSNRDRGLPEAFF
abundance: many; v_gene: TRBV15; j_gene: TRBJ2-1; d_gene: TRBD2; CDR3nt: TGTGCCACCAGCAGCGGACTAGCGGGCGTGAAGCAGTTCTTC; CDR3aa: CATSSGLAGVKQFF
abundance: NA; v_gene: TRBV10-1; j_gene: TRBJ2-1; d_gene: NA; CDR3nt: TGCGCCAGCAGTGAGTCTCCGGGAAACAATGAGCAGTTCTTC; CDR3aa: CASSESPGNNEQFF
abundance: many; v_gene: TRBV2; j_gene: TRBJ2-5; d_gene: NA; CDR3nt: TGTGCCAGCAGTGACACGGGAGTGGGGACCCAGTACTTC; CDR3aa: CASSDTGVGTQYF
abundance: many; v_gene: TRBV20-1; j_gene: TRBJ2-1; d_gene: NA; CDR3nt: TGCAGTGCTGAGGCCTCAATAGGGACGGAGCAGTTCTTC; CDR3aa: CSAEASIGTEQFF
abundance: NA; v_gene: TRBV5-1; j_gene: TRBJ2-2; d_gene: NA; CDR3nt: TGCGCCAGCAGCTTGGGACTACTCTCCCCGGGGGAGCTGTTTTTT; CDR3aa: CASSLGLLSPGELFF
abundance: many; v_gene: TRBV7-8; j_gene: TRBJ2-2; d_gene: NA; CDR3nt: TGTGCCAGCACCACCTCGGTTCGGTCGACAGTTAACACCGGGGAGCTGTTTTTT; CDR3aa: CASTTSVRSTVNTGELFF
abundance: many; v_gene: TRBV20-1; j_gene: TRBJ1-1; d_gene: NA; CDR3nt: TGCAGTGCTAGAGGTGACGCGAACACTGAAGCTTTCTTT; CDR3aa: CSARGDANTEAFF
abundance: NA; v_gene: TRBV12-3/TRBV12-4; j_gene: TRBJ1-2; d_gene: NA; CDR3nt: TGTGCCAGCAGATCCACAGGGTTCGACTATGGCTACACCTTC; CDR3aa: CASRSTGFDYGYTF
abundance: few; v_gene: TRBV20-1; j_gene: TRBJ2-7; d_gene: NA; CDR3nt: TGCAGTGTCAGATCCCCGCAGCAATCCTACGAGCAGTACTTC; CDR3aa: CSVRSPQQSYEQYF
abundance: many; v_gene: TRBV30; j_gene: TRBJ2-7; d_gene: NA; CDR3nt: TGTGCCTGGAGTGTACGTAGGGAAGAGCAGTACTTC; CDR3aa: CAWSVRREEQYF
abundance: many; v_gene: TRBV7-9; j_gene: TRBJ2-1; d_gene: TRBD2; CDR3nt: TGTGCCAGCAGCTTGGGTGGAAGCGAGCGGGAGGGCAATTTAAAGCAGTTCTTC; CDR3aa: CASSLGGSEREGNLKQFF
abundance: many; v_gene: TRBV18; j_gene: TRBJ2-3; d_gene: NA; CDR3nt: TGTGCCAGCTCACATGGGACAACTAGCACAGATACGCAGTATTTT; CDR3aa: CASSHGTTSTDTQYF
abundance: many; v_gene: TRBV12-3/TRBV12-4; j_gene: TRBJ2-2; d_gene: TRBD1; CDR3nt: TGTGCCAGCAGCCCGAATCGGGACAGGGCGAACACCGGGGAGCTGTTTTTT; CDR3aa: CASSPNRDRANTGELFF
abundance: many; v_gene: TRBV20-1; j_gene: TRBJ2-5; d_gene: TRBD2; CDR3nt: TGCAGTGCTAGAGACACGACTAGCGGGGGTGGAGAGACCCAGTACTTC; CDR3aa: CSARDTTSGGGETQYF
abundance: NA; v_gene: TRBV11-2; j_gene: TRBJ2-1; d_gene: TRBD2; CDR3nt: TGTGCCAGCAGCTTGACTAGCGGGAGGTACGAGCAGTTCTTC; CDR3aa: CASSLTSGRYEQFF
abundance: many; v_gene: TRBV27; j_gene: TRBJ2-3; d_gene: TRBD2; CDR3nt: TGTGCCAGCAGTTTTGGATCGGGGGGGCTGACAGATACGCAGTATTTT; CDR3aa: CASSFGSGGLTDTQYF
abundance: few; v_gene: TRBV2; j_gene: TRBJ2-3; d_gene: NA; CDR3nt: TGTGCCAGCAGCTCGGCAGGGGTCGCAGATACGCAGTATTTT; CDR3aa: CASSSAGVADTQYF
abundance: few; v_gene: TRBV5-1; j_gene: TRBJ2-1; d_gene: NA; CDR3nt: TGCGCCAGCAGTTTTAGGGGGGGAAATGAGCAGTTCTTC; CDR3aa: CASSFRGGNEQFF
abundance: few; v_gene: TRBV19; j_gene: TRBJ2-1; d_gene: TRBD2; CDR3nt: TGTGCCAGCCGATCTGGGACTAGCGGAGTTTACAATGAGCAGTTCTTC; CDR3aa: CASRSGTSGVYNEQFF
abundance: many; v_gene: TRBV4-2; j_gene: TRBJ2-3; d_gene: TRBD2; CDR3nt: TGTGCCAGCAGCCAACCGACTAGCTACTCCCCAGATACGCAGTATTTT; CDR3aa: CASSQPTSYSPDTQYF
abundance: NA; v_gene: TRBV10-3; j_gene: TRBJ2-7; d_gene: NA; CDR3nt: TGTGCCATCAGTGCCTCCAGGGGGGCAGCCTACGAGCAGTACTTC; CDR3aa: CAISASRGAAYEQYF
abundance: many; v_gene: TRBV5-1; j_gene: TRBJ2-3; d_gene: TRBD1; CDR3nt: TGCGCCAGCAGCACAGGGGCGGGTGTGGGAGAGACGCAGTATTTT; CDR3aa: CASSTGAGVGETQYF
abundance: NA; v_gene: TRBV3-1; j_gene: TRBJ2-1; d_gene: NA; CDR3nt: TGTGCCAGCAGCCAAGAGATGGATGAGCAGTTCTTC; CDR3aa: CASSQEMDEQFF
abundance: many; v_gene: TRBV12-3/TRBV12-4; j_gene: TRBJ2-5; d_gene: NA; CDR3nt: TGTGCCAGCAGAGATCAGGGCCTCCAAGAGACCCAGTACTTC; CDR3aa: CASRDQGLQETQYF
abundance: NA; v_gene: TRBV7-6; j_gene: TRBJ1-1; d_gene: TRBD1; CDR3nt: TGTGCCAGCAGCTTAGAGTGGATGACAGGGGCGAACACTGAAGCTTTCTTT; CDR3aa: CASSLEWMTGANTEAFF
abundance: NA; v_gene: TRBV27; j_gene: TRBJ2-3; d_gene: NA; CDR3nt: TGTGCCAGCAGAACCCGGGACGCTAGTTTGGGTAGCACAGATACGCAGTATTTT; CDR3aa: CASRTRDASLGSTDTQYF
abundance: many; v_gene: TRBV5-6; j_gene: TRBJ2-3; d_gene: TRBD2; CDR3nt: TGTGCCAGCAGCTTAGGGCTAGCGGGGTACACAGATACGCAGTATTTT; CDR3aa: CASSLGLAGYTDTQYF
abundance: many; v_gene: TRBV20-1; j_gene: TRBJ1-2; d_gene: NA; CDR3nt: TGCAGTGCTAGAGAGAGGGGGGGCCCAAGCTATGGCTACACCTTC; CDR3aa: CSARERGGPSYGYTF
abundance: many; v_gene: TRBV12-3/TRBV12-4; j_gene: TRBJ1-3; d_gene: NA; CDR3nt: TGTGCCAGCAGTCCGCTCGGGGGGATCGGAAACACCATATATTTT; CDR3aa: CASSPLGGIGNTIYF
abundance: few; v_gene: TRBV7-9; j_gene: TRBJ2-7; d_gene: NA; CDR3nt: TGTGCCAGCAGCTTAGTTGACGGGCCCTACGAGCAGTACTTC; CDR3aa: CASSLVDGPYEQYF
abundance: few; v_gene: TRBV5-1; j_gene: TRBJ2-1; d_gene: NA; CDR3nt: TGCGCCAGCAGCTTGGGGGCTAGCGCAATCTACAATGAGCAGTTCTTC; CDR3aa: CASSLGASAIYNEQFF
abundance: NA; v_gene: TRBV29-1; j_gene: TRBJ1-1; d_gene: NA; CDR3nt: TGCAGCGTTGAAGATCGTAGGGGGAACACTGAAGCTTTCTTT; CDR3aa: CSVEDRRGNTEAFF
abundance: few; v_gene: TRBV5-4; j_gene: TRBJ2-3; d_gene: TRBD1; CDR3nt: TGTGCCAGCAGCCAAACAGGGGATAACGATACGCAGTATTTT; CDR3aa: CASSQTGDNDTQYF